The T cell receptor (beta chain) under discussion was sequenced for a study of blood T cell repertoires in COVID-19. Study background: COVID-19 samples, acute and convalescent, were from the United States, Italy and Spain. PBMCs, B-cell-depleted T cells, or T cells provided the cDNA or gDNA that made up the material.

In the original processing: Nucleated cell counts were estimated from reference gene primer amplification. Data came from immunoSEQ multiplex PCR; TCRdb stores just in-frame clones and leaves some out. V and J calls and clone size are as listed in that table; D and trimming were resolved from the DNA. The sample consists of 200,000 to 250,000 clones, roughly 86% of them appearing once. The germline V and J ends were trimmed by 1 base and 4 bases, with 3 bases remaining between them. The CDR3 is made up of 12 amino acids. Germline CDR1 SGHTA, CDR2 FQGNSA. This chain connects TRBV7-2 to TRBJ2-3; no firm D call. The origin of this receptor is a woman aged 55-69 years who had recovered from COVID-19. Sequencing input: peripheral blood. CDR3 amino acids: CASSLVSDTQYF. The CDR3 DNA reads as TGTGCCAGCAGCTTAGTATCAGATACGCAGTATTTT. Full variable domain (outside the CDR3, taken from reference TRBV7-2 and TRBJ2-3): GAGVSQSPSNKVTEKGKDVELRCDPISGHTALYWYRQSLGQGLEFLIYFQGNSAPDKSGLPSDRFSAERTGGSVSTLTIQRTQQEDSAVYLCASSLVSDTQYFGPGTRLTVL.